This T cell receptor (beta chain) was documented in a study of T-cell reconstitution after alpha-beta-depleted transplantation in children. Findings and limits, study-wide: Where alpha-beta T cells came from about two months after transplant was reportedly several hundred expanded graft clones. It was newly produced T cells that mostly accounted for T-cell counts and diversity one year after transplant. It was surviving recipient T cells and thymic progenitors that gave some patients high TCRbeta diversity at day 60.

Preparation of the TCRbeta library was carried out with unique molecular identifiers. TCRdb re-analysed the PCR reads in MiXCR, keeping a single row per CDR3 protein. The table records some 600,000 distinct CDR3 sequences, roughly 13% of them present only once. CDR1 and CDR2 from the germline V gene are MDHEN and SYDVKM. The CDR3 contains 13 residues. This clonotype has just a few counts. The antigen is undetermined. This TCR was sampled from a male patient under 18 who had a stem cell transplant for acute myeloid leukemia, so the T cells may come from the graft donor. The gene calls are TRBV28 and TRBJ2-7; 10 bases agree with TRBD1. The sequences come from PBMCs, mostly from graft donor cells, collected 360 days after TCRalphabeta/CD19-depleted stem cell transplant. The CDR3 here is CAAGGTGVYEQYF. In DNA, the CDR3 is TGTGCGGCTGGGGGGACAGGGGTCTACGAGCAGTACTTC. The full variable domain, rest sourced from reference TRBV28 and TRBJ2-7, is DVKVTQSSRYLVKRTGEKVFLECVQDMDHENMFWYRQDPGLGLRLIYFSYDVKMKEKGDIPEGYSVSREKKERFSLILESASTNQTSMYLCAAGGTGVYEQYFGPGTRLTVT.